These 31 T cell receptor beta chains were all obtained from the same sample, sequenced in a study of vaccination and CD4 T cells after COVID-19. The treatment denotes: approximately 10-day PBMC culture with coronavirus spike peptide pools or control peptides (ViraFEST assay). Gathering of the CD4+ T cells, from the unexposed donor, took place before the COVID-19 pandemic (2011-2018). These receptors' antigens are unknown. The Oncomine TCR Beta short-read assay generated sequence data from the DNA of cultured CD4+ T cells. TCRdb passed the PCR reads through MiXCR, listing each CDR3 protein once. The data contain 5,500 to 7,500 distinct CDR3 sequences, over 50% of them seen just once; the ten biggest clones take up about 25%. Sequences were obtained from CD4+ T cells from blood, cultured in vitro. The source of these receptors is a human donor in good health.

The V and J genes are TRBV7-9 and TRBJ1-5; D gene ambiguous. Germline CDR1 is SEHNR and CDR2 is FQNEAQ (reference sequence). Trimming removed 5 bases from V and 10 bases from J, with 12 bases in between. This CDR3 comprises 12 residues. The CDR3 nucleotides read TGTGCCAGCAGCCCCGGACCGTCACCCCAGCATTTT. Translating gives CASSPGPSPQHF.

The gene calls are TRBV28 and TRBJ2-3, with 7 bases fitting TRBD1. Germline assignment: CDR1 MDHEN and CDR2 SYDVKM. V lost 4 bases, J lost 10 bases, and 11 bases stayed unmatched. The CDR3 totals 14 residues. The CDR3 sequence: CASSSHKTGPAQYF. For the CDR3, the DNA is TGTGCCAGCAGTTCACACAAGACAGGGCCTGCGCAGTATTTT.

CDR3 sequence reads: CASSEEGYNQPQHF. Here the CDR3 DNA reads TGTGCCAGCAGTGAAGAGGGCTACAATCAGCCCCAGCATTTT. V is TRBV6-1 and J is TRBJ1-5; D is ambiguous. In germline, CDR1 is MNHNS, CDR2 SASEGT. Trimming pared 1 base from V and 3 bases from J, leaving 7 bases between. This CDR3 is built from 14 residues.

CDR3 loop: CASSLAQGHQPQHF. The CDR3 DNA sequence: TGTGCCAGCAGTTTAGCCCAGGGGCATCAGCCCCAGCATTTT. The genes are TRBV12-3 or TRBV12-4 and TRBJ1-5, with TRBD1 as a possible D gene (6 bases). The CDR3 has 14 residues. The V gene lost 0 bases and the J gene lost 5 bases, with 8 bases spanning the gap.

J is TRBJ1-1 and V is TRBV12-3 or TRBV12-4; D possibly corresponds to TRBD1 (6 bases). This CDR3 has 14 residues. V was shortened by 6 bases and J by 2 bases, with 13 bases between the two germline ends. DNA of the CDR3: TGTGCCAGCAGCGGGGGCCTAGGTAACACTGAAGCTTTCTTT. Its protein product is CASSGGLGNTEAFF.

The CDR3 coding sequence is TGTGCCAGCAGTTACGCGGCAGGGGCTCGCGATGGCTACACCTTC. This codes for CASSYAAGARDGYTF. The chain has TRBV6-5 and TRBJ1-2; a weak D match, TRBD1 (6 bases). Per germline, CDR1 MNHEY and CDR2 SVGAGI. The CDR3 totals 15 residues. V dropped 2 bases and J dropped 6 bases, with 16 bases sitting between them.

This chain uses TRBV27 with TRBJ2-7, with 8 bases lining up with TRBD1. CDR1 and CDR2 (germline): MNHEY, SMNVEV (reference sequence). V gave up 4 bases and J gave up 2 bases; unmatched junction bases: 7. The CDR3 runs 15 residues. The DNA for the CDR3 is TGTGCCAGCAGTTCTACCGGGACAGGCACCTACGAGCAGTACTTC. It encodes CASSSTGTGTYEQYF.

This clonotype showed up just a few times. V and J are TRBV15 and TRBJ1-2; weak D call: TRBD1 (5 bases). V shed 4 bases and J shed 2 bases, with 11 bases lying between them. This CDR3 comprises 14 residues. The germline V gene has CDR1 LNHNV and CDR2 YYDKDF (reference sequence). In nucleotides, the CDR3 is TGTGCCACCAGCACAGCGACAGAGAACTATGGCTACACCTTC. Its protein product is CATSTATENYGYTF.

The V and J genes are TRBV20-1 and TRBJ2-7; D remains ambiguous. Per germline, CDR1 DFQATT and CDR2 SNEGSKA (reference sequence). V was shortened by 3 bases and J by 4 bases, with 10 bases between the two germline ends. The CDR3 totals 12 residues. CDR3 nucleotide sequence: TGCAGTGCTAGTGGTCCAGCTTACGAGCAGTACTTC. Protein: CSASGPAYEQYF.

This clonotype was seen a few times. The chain employs TRBV6-5 and TRBJ1-2; possibly TRBD1 for D (5 bases). This CDR3 is 18 amino acids long. V lost 0 bases and J 0 bases, leaving 17 bases between the germline ends. Germline values: CDR1 MNHEY, CDR2 SVGAGI. The CDR3 sequence: CASSYSMGVGAANYGYTF. CDR3 bases: TGTGCCAGCAGTTACTCGATGGGGGTAGGGGCAGCTAACTATGGCTACACCTTC.

DNA for the CDR3: TGTGCCAGCGGCGGGGTCAGGAATAATTCACCCCTCCACTTT. This gives the protein CASGGVRNNSPLHF. The rearrangement links TRBV6-1 to TRBJ1-6; D ambiguous. The length of the CDR3 is 14 residues. From germline, CDR1 is MNHNS and CDR2 SASEGT. Trimming took off 8 bases at V and 5 bases at J, with 13 bases between the two ends.

V and J are TRBV27 and TRBJ2-1, with D possibly matching TRBD2 (6 bases). Looked up from germline, CDR1 is MNHEY and CDR2 is SMNVEV (reference sequence). V was shortened by 0 bases and J by 11 bases, with 14 bases between the two germline ends. The CDR3 loop spans 14 amino acids. CDR3 nucleotides: TGTGCCAGCAGTTTATCCCCGGGACTCCCGAAGCAGTTCTTC. This sequence encodes CASSLSPGLPKQFF.

V is TRBV7-2 and J is TRBJ2-1; 10 bases fit TRBD2. The trim removed 0 bases at V and 11 bases at J, leaving 10 bases unmatched. This CDR3 is 16 amino acids long. Germline CDR1 SGHTA, CDR2 FQGNSA. CDR3 bases: TGTGCCAGCAGCTTAGCGGGACTAGCGAAGATCGGACAGCAGTTCTTC. As protein: CASSLAGLAKIGQQFF.

The DNA for the CDR3 is TGTGCCAGCAGTGGGGGATACTATGGCTACACCTTC. Translating gives CASSGGYYGYTF. The V call is TRBV7-2, the J call TRBJ1-2; a possible D gene is TRBD1 (5 bases). Germline loops: CDR1 SGHTA, CDR2 FQGNSA. The CDR3 length is 12 residues. The ends were cut back, 6 bases at V and 3 bases at J, with 8 bases in the middle. Drawing the rest from reference TRBV7-2 and TRBJ1-2, the complete variable domain is GAGVSQSPSNKVTEKGKDVELRCDPISGHTALYWYRQSLGQGLEFLIYFQGNSAPDKSGLPSDRFSAERTGGSVSTLTIQRTQQEDSAVYLCASSGGYYGYTFGSGTRLTVV.

CDR3 sequence: CASSDHRSTDTQYF. The CDR3 nucleotides read TGTGCCAGCAGTGATCACAGGAGCACAGATACGCAGTATTTT. The chain carries TRBV2 and TRBJ2-3; D might be TRBD1 (5 bases). V was pared by 3 bases and J by 0 bases, with 7 bases between. CDR3 length: 14 amino acids. Germline V gene lookup returns CDR1 SNHLY and CDR2 FYNNEI.

DNA of the CDR3: TGCAGTGCTAGCGAGGGCCTCTATGGCTACACCTTC. It translates to CSASEGLYGYTF. V gene TRBV20-1 combines with J gene TRBJ1-2; unclear D gene. Trimming cost V 3 bases and J 4 bases, with 9 bases left between them. The CDR3 runs to 12 residues. From germline, CDR1 is DFQATT and CDR2 SNEGSKA (reference sequence).

The V call is TRBV6-5, the J call TRBJ1-5; D may be TRBD1 (6 bases). The CDR3 is made up of 13 amino acids. Between the trimmed V and J ends, which lost 2 bases and 6 bases, there was a span of 8 bases. From germline, CDR1 is MNHEY and CDR2 SVGAGI. The CDR3: CASSYEGVQPQHF. DNA of the CDR3: TGTGCCAGCAGTTACGAGGGGGTTCAGCCCCAGCATTTT.

The chain links TRBV20-1 to TRBJ2-7, with D maybe TRBD2 (6 bases). Trimming removed 0 bases from V and 3 bases from J, with 18 bases in between. CDR1 is DFQATT, CDR2 SNEGSKA, per germline (reference sequence). CDR3 size: 16 residues. CDR3 in DNA: TGCAGTGCTAGAGAAGGGCGGGACCAAGCTCTCTACGAGCAGTACTTC. It translates to CSAREGRDQALYEQYF.

The chain is built from TRBV27 and TRBJ2-7; the D is unclear. Germline V gene lookup returns CDR1 MNHEY and CDR2 SMNVEV (reference sequence). The CDR3 totals 14 residues. Trimming stripped 5 bases from V and 6 bases from J, with 17 bases between. The CDR3: CASSRTDSYSEQYF. In DNA form, the CDR3 reads TGTGCCAGCAGTCGAACGGATAGCTACAGCGAGCAGTACTTC.

The chain has TRBV14 and TRBJ2-1; D is perhaps TRBD2 (6 bases). CDR1 and CDR2 (germline): SGHDN, FVKESK. This CDR3 comprises 15 residues. Trimming took off 4 bases at V and 0 bases at J, with 10 bases between the two ends. Here the CDR3 reads CASSRFGGSYNEQFF. The CDR3 nucleotides are TGTGCCAGCAGCCGGTTCGGGGGCTCCTACAATGAGCAGTTCTTC.

This clonotype has more than one count but fewer than ten. J is TRBJ1-5 and V is TRBV30; D gene uncertain. From germline, CDR1 is GTSNPN and CDR2 SVGIG (reference sequence). CDR3 length: 14 residues. The V end was cut by 0 bases, the J end by 5 bases, with 11 bases between. CDR3 amino acids: CAWSVYSLYQPQHF. The CDR3 DNA reads TGTGCCTGGAGTGTATACAGCCTATATCAGCCCCAGCATTTT.

The gene calls are TRBV10-2 and TRBJ2-1; 12 nucleotides agree with TRBD1. Trimming took 3 bases from V and 8 from J; bases not matched to a gene: 8. The CDR3 runs 16 residues. CDR1 is WSHSY, CDR2 SAAADI, per germline. The CDR3 spells CASSDVWDRGRDEQFF. The CDR3 coding sequence is TGCGCCAGCAGTGACGTATGGGACAGGGGGCGCGATGAGCAGTTCTTC.

This clonotype has just a few counts. The CDR3 coding sequence is TGTGCCAGCAGTTACGGACGGCCCGAAGCTTTCTTT. Protein: CASSYGRPEAFF. V and J are TRBV6-2 or TRBV6-3 and TRBJ1-1, with D unclear. V was pared by 2 bases and J by 8 bases, with 9 bases between. The CDR3 spans 12 residues. Per germline, CDR1 MNHEY and CDR2 SVGEGT.

Only a few counts were recorded for this clonotype. This chain connects TRBV7-9 to TRBJ2-5; no firm D call. V lost 0 bases to trimming and J lost 8 bases, with 13 bases between them. This CDR3 is 14 amino acids long. CDR1 is SEHNR and CDR2 is FQNEAQ in the germline V gene (reference sequence). CDR3 loop: CASSLASAQGTQYF. The CDR3 DNA is TGTGCCAGCAGCTTAGCATCGGCCCAAGGCACCCAGTACTTC.

This clonotype was seen a few times. The chain carries TRBV20-1 and TRBJ1-2; 9 bases are a match to TRBD1. The germline V gene has CDR1 DFQATT and CDR2 SNEGSKA (reference sequence). V shed 6 bases, J shed 8 bases, and the junction held 13 bases outside the gene matches. The CDR3 loop spans 14 amino acids. DNA of the CDR3: TGCAGTGCCAGGGAGGGGGACAGGGTGCAAGGCTACACCTTC. Protein product: CSAREGDRVQGYTF.

This clonotype was counted only a few times. The chain employs TRBV7-8 and TRBJ1-2; 12 nucleotides match TRBD1. CDR3 length equals 16 residues. With V trimmed by 5 bases and J by 6 bases, 10 bases remained unmatched. CDR1 and CDR2 from the germline V gene are SGHVS and FQNEAQ. The DNA of the CDR3 is TGTGCCAGCAGCGTACCGGGACAGGGGGCGCAAAATGGCTACACCTTC. It yields the protein CASSVPGQGAQNGYTF.

The chain uses TRBV24-1 and TRBJ2-1; D gene uncertain. The ends were cut back, 3 bases at V and 10 bases at J, with 12 bases in the middle. The CDR3 consists of 13 residues. CDR1 is KGHDR, CDR2 SFDVKD, per germline. The CDR3 region has the DNA TGTGCCACCAGTGATCAGCCAAATTGGGAGCAGTTCTTC. Its translation: CATSDQPNWEQFF.

The chain uses TRBV19 and TRBJ1-2, with D maybe TRBD1 (6 bases). The V gene's germline CDR1 is LNHDA and CDR2 SQIVND (reference sequence). V was shortened by 2 bases and J by 2 bases, with 9 bases between the two germline ends. The CDR3 runs to 14 residues. The CDR3 coding sequence is TGTGCCAGTAGTATACAGGGGACGAACTATGGCTACACCTTC. Translating gives CASSIQGTNYGYTF.

CDR3 protein: CASSREGQGAGTQYF. CDR3 coding DNA: TGCGCCAGCAGCCGGGAAGGACAGGGGGCTGGTACGCAGTATTTT. The rearrangement joins TRBV4-1 to TRBJ2-3, with TRBD1 matching over 11 bases. The length of the CDR3 is 15 residues. J gave up 8 bases and V 4 bases, and 8 bases lay outside the gene matches. CDR1 and CDR2 from the germline V gene are MGHRA and YSYEKL.

This clonotype was seen a few times. The gene calls are TRBV6-1 and TRBJ1-5; D is unclear. The CDR3 extends over 14 amino acids. V gave up 8 bases and J gave up 4 bases, with 15 bases separating them. In germline, CDR1 is MNHNS, CDR2 SASEGT. CDR3 in DNA: TGTGCCAGCTCGGCGATGGGCGGGAATCAGCCCCAGCATTTT. Translating gives CASSAMGGNQPQHF.

This clonotype was recorded once. The rearrangement joins TRBV6-5 to TRBJ2-7, with TRBD2 matching 14 bases. V trimming: 0 bases; J trimming: 3 bases; junction bases outside the gene matches: 16. The CDR3 is 21 amino acids. Germline CDR1 reads MNHEY; CDR2 reads SVGAGI. The CDR3: CASSYSGGTSGSGGMIYEQYF. CDR3 DNA: TGTGCCAGCAGTTACTCCGGGGGGACTAGCGGGAGTGGTGGAATGATCTACGAGCAGTACTTC.